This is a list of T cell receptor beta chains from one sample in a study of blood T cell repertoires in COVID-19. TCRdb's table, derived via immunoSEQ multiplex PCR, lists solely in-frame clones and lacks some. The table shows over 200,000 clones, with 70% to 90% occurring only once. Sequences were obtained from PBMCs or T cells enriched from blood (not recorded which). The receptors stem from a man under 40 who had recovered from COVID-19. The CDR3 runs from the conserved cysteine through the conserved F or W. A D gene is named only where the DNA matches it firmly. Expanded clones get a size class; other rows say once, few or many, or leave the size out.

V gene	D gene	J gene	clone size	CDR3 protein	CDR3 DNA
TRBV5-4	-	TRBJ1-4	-	CASSSWGGNEKLFF	TGTGCCAGCAGCTCGTGGGGGGGTAATGAAAAACTGTTTTTT
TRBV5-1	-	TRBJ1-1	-	CASSVGRGGLFDTEAFF	TGCGCCAGCAGCGTGGGCCGCGGGGGGCTGTTCGACACTGAAGCTTTCTTT
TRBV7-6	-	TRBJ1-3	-	CASRARGPGNTIYF	TGTGCCAGCAGAGCCAGGGGTCCTGGAAACACCATATATTTT
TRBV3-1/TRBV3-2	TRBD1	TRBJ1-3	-	CASSQRPGQPTKRSGNTIYF	TGTGCCAGCAGCCAAAGACCGGGACAGCCCACCAAGAGATCTGGAAACACCATATATTTT
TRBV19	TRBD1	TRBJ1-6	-	CASSNRGTGSSPLHF	TGTGCCAGTAGCAACCGCGGGACAGGGAGTTCACCCCTCCACTTT
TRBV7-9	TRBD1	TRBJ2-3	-	CASSPGTGSTDTQYF	TGTGCCAGCAGCCCCGGGACAGGGAGTACAGATACGCAGTATTTT
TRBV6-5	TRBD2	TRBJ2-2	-	CASSGGGLTGELFF	TGTGCCAGCTCGGGAGGGGGGCTGACCGGGGAGCTGTTTTTT
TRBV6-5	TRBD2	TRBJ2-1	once	CASSYSNSGGTNEQFF	TGTGCCAGCAGTTACTCGAACAGCGGGGGGACCAATGAGCAGTTCTTC
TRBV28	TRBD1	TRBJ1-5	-	CASSSPGQGDQPQHF	TGTGCCAGCAGTTCTCCGGGACAGGGGGATCAGCCCCAGCATTTT
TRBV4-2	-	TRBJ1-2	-	CASSQDRKGYTF	TGTGCCAGCAGCCAAGACAGAAAAGGCTACACCTTC
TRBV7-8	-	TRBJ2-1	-	CASSRDGSPNEQFF	TGTGCCAGCAGCCGAGACGGGTCTCCGAATGAGCAGTTCTTC
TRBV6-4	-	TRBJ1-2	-	CASSAEDSPTYGYTF	TGTGCCAGCAGTGCCGAGGACAGTCCCACTTATGGCTACACCTTC
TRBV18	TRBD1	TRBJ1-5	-	CASSPGTGLNQPQHF	TGTGCCAGCTCACCCGGGACAGGCCTTAATCAGCCCCAGCATTTT